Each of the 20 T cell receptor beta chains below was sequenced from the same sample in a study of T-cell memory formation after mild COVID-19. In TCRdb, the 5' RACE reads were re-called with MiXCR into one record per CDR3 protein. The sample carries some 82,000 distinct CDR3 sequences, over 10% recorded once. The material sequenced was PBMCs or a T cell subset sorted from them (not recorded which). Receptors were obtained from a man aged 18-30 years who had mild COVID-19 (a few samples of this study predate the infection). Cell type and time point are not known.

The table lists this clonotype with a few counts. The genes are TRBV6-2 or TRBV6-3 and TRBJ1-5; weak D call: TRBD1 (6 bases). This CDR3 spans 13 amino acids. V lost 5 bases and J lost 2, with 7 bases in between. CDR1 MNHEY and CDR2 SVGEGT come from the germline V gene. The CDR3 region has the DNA TGTGCCAGCAGTGCAGGGGGCAATCAGCCCCAGCATTTT. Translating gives CASSAGGNQPQHF.

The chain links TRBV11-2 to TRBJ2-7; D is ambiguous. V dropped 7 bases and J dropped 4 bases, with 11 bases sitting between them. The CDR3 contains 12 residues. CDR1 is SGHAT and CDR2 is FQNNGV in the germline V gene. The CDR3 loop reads CASTDGLYEQYV. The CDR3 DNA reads TGTGCCAGCACCGACGGTCTATACGAGCAGTACGTC.

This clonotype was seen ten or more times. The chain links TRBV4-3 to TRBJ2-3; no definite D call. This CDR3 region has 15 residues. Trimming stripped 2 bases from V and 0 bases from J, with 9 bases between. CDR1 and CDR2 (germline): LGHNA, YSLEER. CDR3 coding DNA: TGCGCCAGCAGCCAATACGGCTCTAGCACAGATACGCAGTATTTT. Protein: CASSQYGSSTDTQYF.

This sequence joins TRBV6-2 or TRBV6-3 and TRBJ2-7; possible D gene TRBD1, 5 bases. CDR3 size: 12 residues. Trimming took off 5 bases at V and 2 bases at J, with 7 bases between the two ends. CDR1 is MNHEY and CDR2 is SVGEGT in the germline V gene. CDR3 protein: CASSTQAYEQYF. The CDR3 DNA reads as TGTGCCAGCAGTACACAGGCCTACGAGCAGTACTTC.

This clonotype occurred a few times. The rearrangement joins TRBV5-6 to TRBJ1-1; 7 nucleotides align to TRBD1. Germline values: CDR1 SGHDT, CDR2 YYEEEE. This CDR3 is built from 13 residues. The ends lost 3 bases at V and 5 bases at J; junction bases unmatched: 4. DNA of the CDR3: TGTGCCAGCAGCTCGTCAGGGGGTACTGAAGCTTTCTTT. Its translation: CASSSSGGTEAFF.

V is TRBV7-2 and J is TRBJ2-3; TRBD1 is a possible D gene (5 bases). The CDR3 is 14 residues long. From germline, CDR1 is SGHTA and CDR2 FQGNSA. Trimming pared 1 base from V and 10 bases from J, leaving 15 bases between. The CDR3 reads CASSLELGLGAQYF. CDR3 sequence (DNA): TGTGCCAGCAGCTTAGAGCTCGGGTTAGGGGCGCAGTATTTT.

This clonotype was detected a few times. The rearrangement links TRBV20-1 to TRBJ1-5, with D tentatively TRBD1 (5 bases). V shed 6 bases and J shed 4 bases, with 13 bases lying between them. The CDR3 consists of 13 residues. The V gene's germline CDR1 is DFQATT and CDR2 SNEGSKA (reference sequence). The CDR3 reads CSARDRENQPQHF. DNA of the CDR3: TGCAGTGCCCGGGACCGAGAAAATCAGCCCCAGCATTTT.

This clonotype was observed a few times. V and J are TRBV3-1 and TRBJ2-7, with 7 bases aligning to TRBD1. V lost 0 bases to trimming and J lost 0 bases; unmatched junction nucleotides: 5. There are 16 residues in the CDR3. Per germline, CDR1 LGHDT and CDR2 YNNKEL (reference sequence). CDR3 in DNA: TGTGCCAGCAGCCAAGATAGGTGGACAGGCTCCTACGAGCAGTACTTC. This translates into CASSQDRWTGSYEQYF.

CDR3 sequence: CASSEWESYEQYF. The CDR3 nucleotides are TGTGCCAGCAGTGAGTGGGAATCCTACGAGCAGTACTTC. The chain uses TRBV2 and TRBJ2-7; no reliable D call. The germline CDR1 and CDR2 sequences are SNHLY and FYNNEI. Trimming removed 3 bases at V and 1 base at J, with 7 bases between. The CDR3 totals 13 residues.

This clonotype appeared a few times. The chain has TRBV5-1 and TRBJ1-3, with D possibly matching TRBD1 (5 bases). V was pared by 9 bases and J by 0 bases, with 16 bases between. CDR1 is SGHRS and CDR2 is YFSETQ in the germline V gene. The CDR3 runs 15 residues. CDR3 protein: CAIRRDVLSGNTIYF. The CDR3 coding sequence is TGCGCCATCCGCCGGGACGTCCTCTCTGGAAACACCATATATTTT. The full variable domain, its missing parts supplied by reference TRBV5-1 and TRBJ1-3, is KAGVTQTPRYLIKTRGQQVTLSCSPISGHRSVSWYQQTPGQGLQFLFEYFSETQRNKGNFPGRFSGRQFSNSRSEMNVSTLELGDSALYLCAIRRDVLSGNTIYFGEGSWLTVV.

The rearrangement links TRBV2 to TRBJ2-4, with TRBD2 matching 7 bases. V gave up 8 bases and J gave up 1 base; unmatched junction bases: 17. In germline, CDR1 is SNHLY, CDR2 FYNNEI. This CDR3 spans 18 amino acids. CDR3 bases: TGTGCCAGCTCCTTACACGCCGCCTCCGGGGGGGCCAAAAACATTCAGTACTTC. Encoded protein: CASSLHAASGGAKNIQYF.

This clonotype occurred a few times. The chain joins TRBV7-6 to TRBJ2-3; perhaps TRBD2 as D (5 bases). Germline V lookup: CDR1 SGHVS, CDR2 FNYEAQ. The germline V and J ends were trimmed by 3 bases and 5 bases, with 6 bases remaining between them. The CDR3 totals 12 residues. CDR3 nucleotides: TGTGCCAGCAGCTTTGGGAGAGATACGCAGTATTTT. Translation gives CASSFGRDTQYF.

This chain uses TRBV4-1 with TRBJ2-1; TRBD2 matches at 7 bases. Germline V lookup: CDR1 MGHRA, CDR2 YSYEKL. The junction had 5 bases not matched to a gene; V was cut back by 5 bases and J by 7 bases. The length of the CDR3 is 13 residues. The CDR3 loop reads CASSGQGGNEQFF. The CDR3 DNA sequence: TGCGCCAGCAGCGGGCAGGGAGGGAATGAGCAGTTCTTC.

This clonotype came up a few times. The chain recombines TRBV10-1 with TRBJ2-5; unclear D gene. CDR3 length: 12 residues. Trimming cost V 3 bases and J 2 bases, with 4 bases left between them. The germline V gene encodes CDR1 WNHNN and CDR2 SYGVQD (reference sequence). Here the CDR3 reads CASSDRQETQYF. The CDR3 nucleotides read TGCGCCAGCAGTGACAGGCAAGAGACCCAGTACTTC.

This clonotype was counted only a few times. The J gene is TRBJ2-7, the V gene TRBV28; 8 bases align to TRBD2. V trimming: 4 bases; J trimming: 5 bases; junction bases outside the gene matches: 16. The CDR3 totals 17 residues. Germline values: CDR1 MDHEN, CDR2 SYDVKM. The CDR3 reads CASSSPVSGPGRDEQYF. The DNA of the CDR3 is TGTGCCAGCAGTTCTCCAGTGAGTGGCCCCGGGAGGGACGAGCAGTACTTC.

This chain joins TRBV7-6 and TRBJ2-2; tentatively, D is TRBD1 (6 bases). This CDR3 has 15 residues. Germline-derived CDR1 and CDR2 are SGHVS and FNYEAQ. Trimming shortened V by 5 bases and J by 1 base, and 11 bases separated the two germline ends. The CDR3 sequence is CASSPGTKNTGELFF. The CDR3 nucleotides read TGTGCCAGCAGCCCAGGGACAAAGAACACCGGGGAGCTGTTTTTT.

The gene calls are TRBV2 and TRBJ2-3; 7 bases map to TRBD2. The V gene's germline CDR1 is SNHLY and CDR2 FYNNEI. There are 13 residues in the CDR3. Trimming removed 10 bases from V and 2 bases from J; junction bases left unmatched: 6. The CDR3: CAITGGTTDTQYF. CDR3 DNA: TGTGCCATCACCGGGGGGACCACAGATACGCAGTATTTT.

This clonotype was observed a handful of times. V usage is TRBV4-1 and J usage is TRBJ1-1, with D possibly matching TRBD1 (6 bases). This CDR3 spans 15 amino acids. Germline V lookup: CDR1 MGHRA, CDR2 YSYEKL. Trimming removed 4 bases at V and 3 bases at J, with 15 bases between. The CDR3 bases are TGCGCCAGCAGCCCGGTGACAGGCCTGGACACTGAAGCTTTCTTT. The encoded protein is CASSPVTGLDTEAFF.

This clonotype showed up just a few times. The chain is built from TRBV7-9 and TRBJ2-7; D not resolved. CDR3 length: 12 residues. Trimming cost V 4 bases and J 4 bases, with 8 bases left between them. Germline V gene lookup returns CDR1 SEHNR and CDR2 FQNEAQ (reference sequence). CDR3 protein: CASSSKGYEQYV. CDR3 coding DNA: TGTGCCAGCAGCTCCAAGGGTTACGAGCAGTACGTC.

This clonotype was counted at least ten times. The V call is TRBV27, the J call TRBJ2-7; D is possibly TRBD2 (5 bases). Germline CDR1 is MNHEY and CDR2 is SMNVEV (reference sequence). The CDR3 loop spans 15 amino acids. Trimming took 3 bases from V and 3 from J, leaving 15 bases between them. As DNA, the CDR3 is TGTGCCAGCAGTTTGGGGTTAGCGACCCTCTACGAGCAGTACTTC. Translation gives CASSLGLATLYEQYF.